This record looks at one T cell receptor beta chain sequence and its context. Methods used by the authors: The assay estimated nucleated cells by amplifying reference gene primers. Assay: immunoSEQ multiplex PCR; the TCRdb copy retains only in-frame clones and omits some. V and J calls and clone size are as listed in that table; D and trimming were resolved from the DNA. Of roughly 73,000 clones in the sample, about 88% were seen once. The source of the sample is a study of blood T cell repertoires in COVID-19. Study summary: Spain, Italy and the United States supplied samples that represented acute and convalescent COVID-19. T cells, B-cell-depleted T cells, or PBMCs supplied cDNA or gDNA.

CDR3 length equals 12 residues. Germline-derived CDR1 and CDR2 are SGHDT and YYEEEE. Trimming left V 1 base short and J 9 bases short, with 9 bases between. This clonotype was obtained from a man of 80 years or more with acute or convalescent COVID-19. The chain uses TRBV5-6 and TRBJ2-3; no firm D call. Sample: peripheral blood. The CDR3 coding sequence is TGTGCCAGCAGCTTGAGCCGGTCAACGCAGTATTTT. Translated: CASSLSRSTQYF.